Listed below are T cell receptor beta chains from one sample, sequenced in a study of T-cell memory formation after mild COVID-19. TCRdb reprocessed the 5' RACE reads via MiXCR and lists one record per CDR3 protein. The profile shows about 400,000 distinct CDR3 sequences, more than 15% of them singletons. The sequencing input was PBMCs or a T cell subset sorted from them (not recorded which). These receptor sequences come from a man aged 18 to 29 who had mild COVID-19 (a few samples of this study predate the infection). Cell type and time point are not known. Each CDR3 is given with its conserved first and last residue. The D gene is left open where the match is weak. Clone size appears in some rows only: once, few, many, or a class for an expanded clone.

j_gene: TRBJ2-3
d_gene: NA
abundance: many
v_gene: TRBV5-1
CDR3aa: CASSWEGADTQYF
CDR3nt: TGCGCCAGCAGCTGGGAGGGGGCAGATACGCAGTATTTT

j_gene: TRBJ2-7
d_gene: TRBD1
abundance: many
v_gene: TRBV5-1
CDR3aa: CASGSTGAYEQYF
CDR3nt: TGCGCCAGCGGGTCGACAGGGGCCTACGAGCAGTACTTC

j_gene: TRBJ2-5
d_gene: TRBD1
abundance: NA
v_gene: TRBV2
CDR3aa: CASSETGVGETQYF
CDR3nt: TGTGCCAGCAGTGAAACAGGGGTAGGGGAGACCCAGTACTTC

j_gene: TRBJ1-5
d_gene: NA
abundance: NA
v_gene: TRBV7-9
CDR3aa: CASSLEGRGNQPQHF
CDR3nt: TGTGCCAGCAGCTTAGAGGGCAGGGGCAATCAGCCCCAGCATTTT

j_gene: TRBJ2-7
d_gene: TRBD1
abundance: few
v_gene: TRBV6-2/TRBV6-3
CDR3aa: CASTSGTGAYEQYF
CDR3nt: TGTGCCAGCACCTCCGGGACAGGGGCCTACGAGCAGTACTTC

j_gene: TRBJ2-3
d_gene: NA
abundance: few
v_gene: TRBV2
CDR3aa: CASKRGALTDTQYF
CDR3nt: TGTGCCAGCAAGAGGGGGGCCCTCACAGATACGCAGTATTTT

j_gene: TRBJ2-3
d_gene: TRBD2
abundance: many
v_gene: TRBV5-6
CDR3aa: CASSSLLAGERDTQYF
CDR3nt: TGTGCCAGCAGCTCGTTACTAGCGGGGGAACGAGATACGCAGTATTTT

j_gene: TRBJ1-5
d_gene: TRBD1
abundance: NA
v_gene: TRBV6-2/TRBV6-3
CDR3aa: CASTWAGGDQPQHF
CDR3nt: TGTGCCAGCACCTGGGCAGGGGGCGATCAGCCCCAGCATTTT

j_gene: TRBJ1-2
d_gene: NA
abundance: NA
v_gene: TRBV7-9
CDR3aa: CASSSLSLGGYTF
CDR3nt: TGTGCCAGCAGCTCACTTTCCCTTGGGGGCTACACCTTC

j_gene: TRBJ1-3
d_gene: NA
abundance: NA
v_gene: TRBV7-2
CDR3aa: CASSPRRFGNTIYF
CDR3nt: TGTGCCAGCAGCCCCCGGCGGTTTGGAAACACCATATATTTT

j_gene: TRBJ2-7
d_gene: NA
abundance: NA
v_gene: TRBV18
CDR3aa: CASSPLTGPSYEQYF
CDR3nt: TGTGCCAGCTCACCATTGACAGGACCCTCCTACGAGCAGTACTTC

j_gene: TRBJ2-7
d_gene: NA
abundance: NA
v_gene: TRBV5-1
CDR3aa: CASSDHLADEQYF
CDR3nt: TGCGCCAGCAGCGACCACCTCGCGGACGAGCAGTACTTC

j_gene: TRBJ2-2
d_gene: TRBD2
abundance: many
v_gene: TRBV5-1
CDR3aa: CASSSREGRTGELFF
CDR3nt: TGCGCCAGCAGCAGCAGGGAGGGGCGCACCGGGGAGCTGTTTTTT

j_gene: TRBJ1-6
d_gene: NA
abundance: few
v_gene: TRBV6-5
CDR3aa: CASSYRPGPLHF
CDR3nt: TGTGCCAGCAGTTACCGCCCAGGACCCCTCCACTTT

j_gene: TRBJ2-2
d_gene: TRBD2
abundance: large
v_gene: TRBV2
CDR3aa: CASSRTSGANTGELFF
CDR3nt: TGTGCCAGCAGTCGCACTAGCGGAGCGAACACCGGGGAGCTGTTTTTT

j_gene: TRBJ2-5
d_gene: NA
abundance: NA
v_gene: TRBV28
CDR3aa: CASSLRHQYQETQYF
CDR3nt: TGTGCCAGCAGTTTACGTCACCAGTACCAAGAGACCCAGTACTTC

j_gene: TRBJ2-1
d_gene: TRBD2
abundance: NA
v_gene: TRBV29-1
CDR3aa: CSVEIGGGYNEQFF
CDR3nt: TGCAGCGTTGAAATTGGGGGGGGATACAATGAGCAGTTCTTC

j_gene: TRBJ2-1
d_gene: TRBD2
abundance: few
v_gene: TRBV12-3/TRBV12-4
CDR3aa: CASSASGGYYNEQFF
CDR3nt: TGTGCCAGCAGTGCCAGCGGGGGCTACTACAATGAGCAGTTCTTC

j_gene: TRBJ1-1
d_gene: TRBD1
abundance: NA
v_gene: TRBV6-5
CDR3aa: CAARGATEAFF
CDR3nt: TGTGCCGCCAGGGGGGCCACTGAAGCTTTCTTT

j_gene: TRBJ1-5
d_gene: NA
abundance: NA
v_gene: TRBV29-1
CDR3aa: CSDPHPPAGEEGQPQHF
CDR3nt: TGCAGCGATCCTCACCCCCCCGCAGGGGAGGAAGGGCAGCCCCAGCATTTT

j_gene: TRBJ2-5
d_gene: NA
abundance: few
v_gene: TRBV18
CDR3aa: CASSPARETQYF
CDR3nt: TGTGCCAGCTCACCGGCGCGAGAGACCCAGTACTTC

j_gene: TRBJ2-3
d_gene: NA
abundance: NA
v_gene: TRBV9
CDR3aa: CASARGAHHPTDTQYF
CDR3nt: TGTGCCAGCGCCCGGGGTGCTCATCACCCCACAGATACGCAGTATTTT

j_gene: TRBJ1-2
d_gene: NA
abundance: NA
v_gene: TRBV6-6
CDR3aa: CASSYPNKPDNYGYTF
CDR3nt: TGTGCCAGCAGTTACCCGAACAAGCCAGACAACTATGGCTACACCTTC

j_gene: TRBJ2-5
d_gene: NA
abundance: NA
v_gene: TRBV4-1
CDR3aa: CASSLRQAETQYF
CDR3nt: TGCGCCAGCAGCCTACGACAAGCGGAGACCCAGTACTTC

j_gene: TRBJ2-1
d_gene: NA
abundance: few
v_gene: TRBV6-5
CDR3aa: CASSIMGEYNEQFF
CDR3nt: TGTGCCAGCAGTATAATGGGAGAATACAATGAGCAGTTCTTC

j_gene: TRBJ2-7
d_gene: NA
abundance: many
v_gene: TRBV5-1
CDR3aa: CASSSLERGEQYF
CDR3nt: TGCGCCAGCAGCAGCTTGGAACGGGGGGAGCAGTACTTC

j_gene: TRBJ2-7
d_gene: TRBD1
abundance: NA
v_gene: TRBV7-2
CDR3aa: CASSQTGFAYEQYF
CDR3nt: TGTGCCAGCAGCCAGACAGGGTTCGCCTACGAGCAGTACTTC

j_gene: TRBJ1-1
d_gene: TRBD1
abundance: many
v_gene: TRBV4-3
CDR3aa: CASSPGQWGTEAFF
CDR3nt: TGTGCCAGCAGCCCGGGACAGTGGGGCACTGAAGCTTTCTTT

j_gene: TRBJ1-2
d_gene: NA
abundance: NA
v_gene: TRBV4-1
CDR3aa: CASSNLAEYGYTF
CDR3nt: TGCGCCAGCAGCAATCTGGCGGAGTATGGCTACACCTTC

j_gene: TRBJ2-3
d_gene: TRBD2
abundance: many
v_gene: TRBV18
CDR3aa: CASSPTSGGTDTQYF
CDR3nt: TGTGCCAGCTCACCCACTAGCGGGGGCACAGATACGCAGTATTTT

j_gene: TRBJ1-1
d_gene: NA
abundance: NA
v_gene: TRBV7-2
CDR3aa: CASSLEQASTEAFF
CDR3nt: TGTGCCAGCAGCTTAGAACAGGCGAGCACTGAAGCTTTCTTT

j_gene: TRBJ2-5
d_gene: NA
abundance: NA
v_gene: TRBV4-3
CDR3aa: CASSQAFGETQYF
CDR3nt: TGCGCCAGCAGCCAAGCTTTTGGGGAGACCCAGTACTTC

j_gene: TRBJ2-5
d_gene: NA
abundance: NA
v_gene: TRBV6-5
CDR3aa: CASTSTQETQYF
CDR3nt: TGTGCCAGCACCTCAACTCAAGAGACCCAGTACTTC

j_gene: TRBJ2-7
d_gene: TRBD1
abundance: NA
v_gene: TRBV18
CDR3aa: CASSPTGGRMDEQYF
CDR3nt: TGTGCCAGCTCACCCACAGGGGGCCGAATGGACGAGCAGTACTTC

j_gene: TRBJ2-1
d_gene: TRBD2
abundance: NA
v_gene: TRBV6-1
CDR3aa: CASSKSGGIIGEQFF
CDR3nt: TGTGCCAGCAGTAAAAGCGGGGGGATTATTGGTGAGCAGTTCTTC

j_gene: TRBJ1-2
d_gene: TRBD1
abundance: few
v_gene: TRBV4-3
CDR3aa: CASSQRDRSHGYTF
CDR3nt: TGCGCCAGCAGCCAAAGGGACAGATCCCATGGCTACACCTTC

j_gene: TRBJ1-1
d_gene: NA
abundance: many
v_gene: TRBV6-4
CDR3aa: CASSDRDNTEAFF
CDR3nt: TGTGCCAGCAGTGACCGGGACAACACTGAAGCTTTCTTT

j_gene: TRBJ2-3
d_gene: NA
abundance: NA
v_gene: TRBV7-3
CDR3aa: CASSERRTSTDTQYF
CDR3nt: TGTGCCAGCAGCGAAAGACGGACCAGCACAGATACGCAGTATTTT

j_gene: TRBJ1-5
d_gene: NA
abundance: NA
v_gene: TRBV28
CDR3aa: CASSSGGGKDQPQHF
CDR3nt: TGTGCCAGCAGCTCAGGTGGGGGTAAGGATCAGCCCCAGCATTTT

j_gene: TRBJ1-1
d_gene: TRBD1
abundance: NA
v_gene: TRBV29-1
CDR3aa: CSVETAGGFTEAFF
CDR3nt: TGCAGCGTTGAAACCGCAGGGGGCTTTACTGAAGCTTTCTTT

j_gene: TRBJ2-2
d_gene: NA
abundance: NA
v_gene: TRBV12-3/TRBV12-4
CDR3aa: CASSPWLGYTGELFF
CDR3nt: TGTGCCAGCAGTCCATGGCTAGGTTACACCGGGGAGCTGTTTTTT

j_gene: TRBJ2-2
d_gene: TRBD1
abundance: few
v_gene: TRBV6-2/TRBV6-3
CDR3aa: CATGPGQGTGELFF
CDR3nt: TGTGCCACAGGACCGGGACAGGGCACCGGGGAGCTGTTTTTT

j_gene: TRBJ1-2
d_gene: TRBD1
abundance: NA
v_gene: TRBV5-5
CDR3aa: CASSFTTDRADGYTF
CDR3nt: TGTGCCAGCAGCTTCACGACTGACAGGGCTGATGGCTACACCTTC

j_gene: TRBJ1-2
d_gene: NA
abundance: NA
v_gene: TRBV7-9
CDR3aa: CASSLDSSKSGGYTF
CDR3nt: TGTGCCAGCAGCTTGGACAGCTCAAAAAGCGGCGGCTACACCTTC

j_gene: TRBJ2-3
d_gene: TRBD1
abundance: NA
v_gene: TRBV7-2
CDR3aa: CASSRDRDDTQYF
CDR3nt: TGTGCCAGCAGCCGCGACAGGGACGATACGCAGTATTTT

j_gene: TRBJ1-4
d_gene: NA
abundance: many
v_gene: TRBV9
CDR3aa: CASSRGKGAGEKLFF
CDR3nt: TGTGCCAGCAGCAGAGGGAAGGGAGCTGGGGAAAAACTGTTTTTT

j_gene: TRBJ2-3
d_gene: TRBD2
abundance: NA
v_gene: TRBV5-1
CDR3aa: CASSFYFGGGTTDTQYF
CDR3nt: TGCGCCAGCAGCTTTTATTTCGGCGGGGGAACCACAGATACGCAGTATTTT

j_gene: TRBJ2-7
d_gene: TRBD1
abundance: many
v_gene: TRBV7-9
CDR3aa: CASSPRDSTYEQYF
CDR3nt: TGTGCCAGCAGCCCCCGGGACAGTACCTACGAGCAGTACTTC

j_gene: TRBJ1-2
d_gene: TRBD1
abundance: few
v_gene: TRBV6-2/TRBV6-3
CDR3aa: CASSYWTGTDYGYTF
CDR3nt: TGTGCCAGCAGTTACTGGACAGGGACTGACTATGGCTACACCTTC

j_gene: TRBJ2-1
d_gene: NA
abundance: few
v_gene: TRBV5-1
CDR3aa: CASSPNGERIDEQFF
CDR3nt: TGCGCCAGCAGCCCTAACGGGGAAAGGATCGATGAGCAGTTCTTC

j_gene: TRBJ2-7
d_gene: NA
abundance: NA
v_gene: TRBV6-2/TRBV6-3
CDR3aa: CASSLHPSEDEQYF
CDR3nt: TGTGCCAGCAGTCTTCACCCTAGTGAGGACGAGCAGTACTTC

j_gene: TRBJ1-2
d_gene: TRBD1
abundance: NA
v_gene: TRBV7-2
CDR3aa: CASSSGTARYGYTF
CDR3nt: TGTGCCAGCAGCTCTGGGACAGCGAGATATGGCTACACCTTC

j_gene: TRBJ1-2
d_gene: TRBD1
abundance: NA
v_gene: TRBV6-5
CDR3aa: CASSYQYGTGHGYTF
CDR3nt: TGTGCCAGCAGCTACCAGTACGGGACAGGGCATGGATACACCTTC

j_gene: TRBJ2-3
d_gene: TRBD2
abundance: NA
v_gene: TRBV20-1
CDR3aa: CSARRLAGGTDTQYF
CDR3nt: TGCAGTGCTCGTCGACTAGCGGGTGGTACAGATACGCAGTATTTT